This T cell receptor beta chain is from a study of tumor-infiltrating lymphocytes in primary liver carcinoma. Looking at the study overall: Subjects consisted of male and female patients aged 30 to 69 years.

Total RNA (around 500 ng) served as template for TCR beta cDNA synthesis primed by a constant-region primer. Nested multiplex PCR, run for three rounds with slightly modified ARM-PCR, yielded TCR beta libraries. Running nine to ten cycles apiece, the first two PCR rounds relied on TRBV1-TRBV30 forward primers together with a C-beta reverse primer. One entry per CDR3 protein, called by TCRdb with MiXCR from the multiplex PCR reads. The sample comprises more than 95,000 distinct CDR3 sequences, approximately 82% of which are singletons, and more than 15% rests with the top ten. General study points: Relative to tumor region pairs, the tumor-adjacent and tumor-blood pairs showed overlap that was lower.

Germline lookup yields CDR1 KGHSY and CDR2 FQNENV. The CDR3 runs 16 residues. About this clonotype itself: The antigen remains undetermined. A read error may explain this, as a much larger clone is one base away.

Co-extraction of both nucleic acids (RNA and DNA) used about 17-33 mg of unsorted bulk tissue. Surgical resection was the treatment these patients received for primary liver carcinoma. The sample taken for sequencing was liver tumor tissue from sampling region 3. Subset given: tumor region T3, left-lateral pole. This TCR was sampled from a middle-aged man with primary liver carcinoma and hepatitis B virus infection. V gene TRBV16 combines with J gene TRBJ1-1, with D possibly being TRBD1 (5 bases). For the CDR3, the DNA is TGTCCCAGCAGCCAAAACGACGGAGGGGTGAACACTGAAGCTTTCTTT. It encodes CPSSQNDGGVNTEAFF.